Listed below are T cell receptor beta chains from one sample, sequenced in a study of blood T cell repertoires in COVID-19. Here immunoSEQ multiplex PCR was the method, and the copy in TCRdb shows in-frame clones only, minus some. The sample includes 45,000 or so clones, under 85% seen only once; the top ten take over 12%. The sequencing input was peripheral blood. The receptors were gathered from a human donor in a cohort sampled during active COVID-19. Both conserved end residues are part of each CDR3. The D gene is left open where the match is weak. Size values are once, few and many counts, or a class for expanded clones, and some rows have none.

.	TRBJ1-4	.	TRBV28	CASREDGKLFF	TGTGCCAGCAGGGAGGACGGAAAACTGTTTTTT
.	TRBJ1-4	TRBD1	TRBV14	CASSQDVAGGNEKLFF	TGTGCCAGCAGCCAAGACGTTGCAGGGGGAAATGAAAAACTGTTTTTT
.	TRBJ2-7	TRBD2	TRBV7-9	CASSLVPGGEQYF	TGTGCCAGCAGCTTAGTCCCGGGGGGCGAGCAGTACTTC
.	TRBJ1-4	.	TRBV5-1	CASSKTTGQEKLFF	TGCGCCAGCAGCAAGACTACCGGACAGGAAAAACTGTTTTTT
.	TRBJ2-5	TRBD2	TRBV4-2	CASSQTGGETQYF	TGTGCCAGCAGCCAAACCGGGGGGGAGACCCAGTACTTC
.	TRBJ2-1	.	TRBV4-3	CASSHAQGDEQFF	TGCGCCAGCAGCCATGCACAGGGTGATGAGCAGTTCTTC
.	TRBJ1-2	TRBD1	TRBV19	CASRQGRGYTF	TGTGCCAGTCGACAGGGTCGGGGCTACACCTTC
.	TRBJ1-2	.	TRBV5-4	CASSLSAGAGYTF	TGTGCCAGCAGCTTGTCCGCGGGCGCGGGCTACACCTTC
.	TRBJ1-5	.	TRBV15	CATSRVYGRVVGQPQHF	TGTGCCACCAGCAGAGTATATGGTCGGGTAGTCGGTCAGCCCCAGCATTTT
once	TRBJ1-2	TRBD1	TRBV2	CASRNGRQGPSSYGYTF	TGTGCCAGCAGGAACGGGCGACAGGGGCCCTCGAGCTATGGCTACACCTTC
few	TRBJ1-2	.	TRBV11-2	CASSPNQAYGYTF	TGTGCCAGCAGCCCCAACCAGGCCTATGGCTACACCTTC
.	TRBJ2-1	TRBD2	TRBV20-1	CSASRLAVSYNEQFF	TGCAGTGCTAGTAGACTAGCGGTCTCCTACAATGAGCAGTTCTTC
.	TRBJ1-1	.	TRBV11-2	CASSLSPGWTEAFF	TGTGCCAGCAGCTTATCTCCGGGTTGGACTGAAGCTTTCTTT
.	TRBJ2-7	TRBD1	TRBV7-8	CASSFGRGILGEQYF	TGTGCCAGCAGCTTCGGCAGGGGGATATTGGGCGAGCAGTACTTC
few	TRBJ2-2	.	TRBV19	CASSRRVNDPGELFF	TGTGCCAGTAGTAGGAGAGTAAATGATCCCGGGGAGCTGTTTTTT
.	TRBJ1-2	.	TRBV21-1	CASILRDRGNDYGYTF	TGTGCCAGCATACTACGGGACAGGGGGAATGACTATGGCTACACCTTC
few	TRBJ2-7	.	TRBV6-5	CASSELSGKSYEQYF	TGTGCCAGCAGCGAGCTCTCCGGGAAGTCCTACGAGCAGTACTTC
.	TRBJ1-1	.	TRBV11-2	CASSVQGWRTEAFF	TGTGCCAGCAGCGTACAGGGCTGGCGCACTGAAGCTTTCTTT
.	TRBJ2-3	.	TRBV24-1	CATSSPRGNTDTQYF	TGTGCCACCTCATCCCCGCGGGGCAACACAGATACGCAGTATTTT
.	TRBJ2-7	.	TRBV6-6	CASSYDNSYEQYF	TGTGCCAGCAGTTACGACAACTCCTACGAGCAGTACTTC
.	TRBJ1-3	.	TRBV6-5	CASKPGPSGNTIYF	TGTGCCAGCAAGCCAGGCCCCTCTGGAAACACCATATATTTT
.	TRBJ2-1	.	TRBV7-8	CASSLTEGLLQFF	TGTGCCAGCAGCTTAACGGAGGGACTCTTGCAGTTCTTC
.	TRBJ2-1	.	TRBV29-1	CSERTSSNEQFF	TGCAGCGAGCGAACTAGCAGCAATGAGCAGTTCTTC
.	TRBJ2-5	TRBD1	TRBV24-1	CATSDPGQGRGETQYF	TGTGCCACCAGTGACCCCGGACAGGGGCGGGGGGAGACCCAGTACTTC
.	TRBJ2-7	.	TRBV14	CASSQDPAAGRSYEQYF	TGTGCCAGCAGCCAAGATCCGGCTGCCGGGAGATCCTACGAGCAGTACTTC
few	TRBJ2-7	.	TRBV2	CASSEQGEWYEQYF	TGTGCCAGCAGTGAACAGGGTGAATGGTACGAGCAGTACTTC
.	TRBJ1-1	TRBD1	TRBV5-8	CASSPYRGNTEAFF	TGTGCCAGCAGCCCATACAGGGGGAACACTGAAGCTTTCTTT
few	TRBJ1-4	.	TRBV7-2	CASSAGSNEKLFF	TGTGCCAGCAGCGCAGGGTCTAATGAAAAACTGTTTTTT
.	TRBJ2-1	TRBD1	TRBV18	CASSPRTGYNEQFF	TGTGCCAGCTCACCAAGGACAGGGTACAATGAGCAGTTCTTC
.	TRBJ1-3	TRBD1	TRBV6-6	CASEGTARGNTIYF	TGTGCCAGTGAGGGGACAGCGAGAGGAAACACCATATATTTT
.	TRBJ1-3	.	TRBV4-3	CASSQEAGDVSGNTIYF	TGCGCCAGCAGCCAAGAGGCGGGGGATGTCTCTGGAAACACCATATATTTT
.	TRBJ2-1	.	TRBV7-3	CASSLTAGASLSQFF	TGTGCCAGCAGCTTAACGGCAGGGGCGTCTCTATCGCAGTTCTTC
.	TRBJ2-3	.	TRBV7-2	CASSWRDSTDTQYF	TGTGCCAGCAGCTGGCGGGACAGCACAGATACGCAGTATTTT
.	TRBJ2-1	TRBD2	TRBV14	CASSHRGLAGGPYNEQFF	TGTGCCAGCAGCCACCGAGGACTAGCGGGGGGGCCCTACAATGAGCAGTTCTTC